Sequencing of this T cell receptor beta chain was carried out in a study of cytomegalovirus exposure and HLA in healthy donors. Note on this clone: What it recognizes is unknown.

Primers for the PCR totalled 60 Vbeta and 13 Jbeta. Measured with immunoSEQ multiplex PCR; TCRdb has only the in-frame clones, and not every one. The sample holds 180,000 or so clones. Study findings and constraints: Specificity of a few CMV-associated chains for CMV antigens was verified in vitro. The study labeled 164 TCR beta chains cytomegalovirus-associated.

This TCR was sampled from a boy younger than 18 in good health and CMV-seronegative. Input material: PBMCs.

CDR3 bases: TGTGCCAGCTCCGCGGGGCTGGATTCCTACGAGCAGTACTTC. It is translated as CASSAGLDSYEQYF. The genes are TRBV9 and TRBJ2-7; a possible D gene is TRBD2 (6 bases). Germline V lookup: CDR1 SGDLS, CDR2 YYNGEE. There are 14 residues in the CDR3. Trimming left V 7 bases short and J 1 base short, with 15 bases between. Complete variable domain (other parts from reference TRBV9 and TRBJ2-7): DSGVTQTPKHLITATGQRVTLRCSPRSGDLSVYWYQQSLDQGLQFLIQYYNGEERAKGNILERFSAQQFPDLHSELNLSSLELGDSALYFCASSAGLDSYEQYFGPGTRLTVT.